The next 29 T cell receptor beta chains were all read from a single sample in a study of beta chain features in type 1 diabetes. Study results and limitations: Type 1 diabetes patients had TCRB CDR3s that were shorter (moderately but significantly so) in all four CD4+ subsets.

The study reverse transcribed the entire isolated RNA, so it sequenced expressed TCRB transcripts. Method: immunoSEQ multiplex PCR; TCRdb's copy keeps in-frame clones and lacks some. The data show 600,000 to 750,000 clones, with around 12% seen just once and around 0.12% held by the top ten. Their antigen targets remain unknown. Input material: naive CD4+ T cells from blood. These receptors were taken from a man in his thirties or forties with type 1 diabetes.

The V gene is TRBV7-2, the J gene TRBJ2-5; D is undetermined. CDR1 SGHTA and CDR2 FQGNSA come from the germline V gene. This CDR3 has 14 amino acids. Trimming cost V 6 bases and J 3 bases, with 14 bases left between them. For the CDR3, the DNA is TGTGCCAGCAGTTTTCAAGGGTTCGAAGAGACCCAGTACTTC. It codes for CASSFQGFEETQYF.

There are a few counts of this clone. The rearrangement uses TRBV18 and TRBJ1-2; no reliable D call. V was trimmed by 2 bases and J by 7 bases, leaving 8 bases between them. CDR3 length equals 12 residues. Germline V gene data show CDR1 as KGHSH and CDR2 as LQKENI. CDR3 coding DNA: TGTGCCAGCTCACCAAGAGGGATTGGCTACACCTTC. Its translation is CASSPRGIGYTF.

A few counts support this clone. The CDR3 DNA sequence: TGTGCCATCAGCCGCGGGACTAGCGGCGCCTCCTACAATGAGCAGTTCTTC. This encodes CAISRGTSGASYNEQFF. This chain connects TRBV10-3 to TRBJ2-1; 11 bases fit TRBD2. This CDR3 is 17 amino acids long. Germline V lookup: CDR1 ENHRY, CDR2 SYGVKD. J was trimmed by 0 bases and V by 6 bases; bases with no gene match: 7.

A few counts support this clone. The DNA for the CDR3 is TGCGCCAGCACCCTGAGGGAAATTCAAGACACCGGGGAGCTGTTTTTT. Amino acids: CASTLREIQDTGELFF. The chain uses TRBV4-1 and TRBJ2-2, with D possibly being TRBD2 (5 bases). CDR1 is MGHRA and CDR2 is YSYEKL in the germline V gene. Trimming shortened V by 7 bases and J by 3 bases, and 18 bases separated the two germline ends. The CDR3 is 16 amino acids.

Only a few counts were recorded for this clone. V is TRBV2 and J is TRBJ2-4; TRBD1 matches 10 bases. V lost 8 bases to trimming and J lost 6 bases; unmatched junction nucleotides: 4. The CDR3 runs 13 residues. Per germline, CDR1 SNHLY and CDR2 FYNNEI. This CDR3 reads CASDRDRGNIQYF. The CDR3 DNA sequence: TGTGCCAGCGACCGGGACAGGGGAAACATTCAGTACTTC. The entire variable domain, with the rest obtained from reference TRBV2 and TRBJ2-4, is as follows: EPEVTQTPSHQVTQMGQEVILRCVPISNHLYFYWYRQILGQKVEFLVSFYNNEISEKSEIFDDQFSVERPDGSNFTLKIRSTKLEDSAMYFCASDRDRGNIQYFGAGTRLSVL.

The rearrangement links TRBV29-1 to TRBJ1-2, with a possible D match to TRBD1 (6 bases). The V end lost 4 bases, the J end lost 0 bases, and 6 bases lay between the germline ends. The CDR3 has 12 residues. Germline assignment: CDR1 SQVTM and CDR2 ANQGSEA. Here the CDR3 reads CSVGTANYGYTF. Written as DNA, the CDR3 is TGCAGCGTTGGGACAGCTAACTATGGCTACACCTTC.

This clone was found a few times. The chain recombines TRBV14 with TRBJ2-1, with 10 nucleotides matching TRBD2. Germline V CDR1 and CDR2: SGHDN, FVKESK. This CDR3 spans 17 amino acids. The V and J ends lost 3 bases and 3 bases, in that order; junction bases with no gene match: 8. CDR3 DNA sequence: TGTGCCAGCAGCCAGAGGGCCGGGACTAGCGACTACAATGAGCAGTTCTTC. The encoded protein is CASSQRAGTSDYNEQFF.

This clone turned up a few times. This chain connects TRBV18 to TRBJ2-2; D gene uncertain. The V gene's germline CDR1 is KGHSH and CDR2 LQKENI. Deletions cut 2 bases from V and 1 base from J, with 11 bases between. The CDR3 covers 16 residues. The CDR3 spells CASSPEGFMNTGELFF. The DNA for the CDR3 is TGTGCCAGCTCACCAGAAGGGTTTATGAACACCGGGGAGCTGTTTTTT.

J is TRBJ1-4 and V is TRBV5-4; unclear D gene. CDR1 is SGHNT and CDR2 is YYREEE in the germline V gene (reference sequence). The CDR3 extends over 15 amino acids. Trimming left V 4 bases short and J 4 bases short, with 14 bases between. The CDR3 protein is CASSLGADDNEKLFF. CDR3 nucleotides: TGTGCCAGCAGCCTGGGAGCGGACGATAATGAAAAACTGTTTTTT. The variable domain in full, completed from reference TRBV5-4 and TRBJ1-4, reads ETGVTQSPTHLIKTRGQQVTLRCSSQSGHNTVSWYQQALGQGPQFIFQYYREEENGRGNFPPRFSGLQFPNYSSELNVNALELDDSALYLCASSLGADDNEKLFFGSGTQLSVL.

In nucleotides, the CDR3 is TGTGCCAGCAGCTTCTTAGCGGGGTTCACAGATACGCAGTATTTT. Protein product: CASSFLAGFTDTQYF. The V call is TRBV9, the J call TRBJ2-3; 8 bases match TRBD2. Germline V gives CDR1 SGDLS, CDR2 YYNGEE. This CDR3 region has 15 residues. Trimming cost V 4 bases and J 2 bases; bases outside gene matches: 6.

This clone has only a few counts. The genes are TRBV4-3 and TRBJ2-2; 7 bases are a match to TRBD1. V lost 0 bases and J lost 6; bases outside the gene matches: 4. CDR1 is LGHNA and CDR2 is YSLEER in the germline V gene. The CDR3 loop spans 15 amino acids. Here the CDR3 DNA reads TGCGCCAGCAGCCAAGATCCGACAGGGTCCGGGGAGCTGTTTTTT. Encoded protein: CASSQDPTGSGELFF.

The J gene is TRBJ2-3, the V gene TRBV19; D gene unclear. This CDR3 region has 14 residues. V dropped 7 bases and J dropped 0 bases, with 11 bases sitting between them. Germline assignment: CDR1 LNHDA and CDR2 SQIVND (reference sequence). The CDR3 nucleotides are TGTGCCAGTACAACGGTAGGGAGCACAGATACGCAGTATTTT. This encodes CASTTVGSTDTQYF.

This clone was observed a handful of times. The sample contains more than one DNA sequence encoding this CDR3. The rearrangement uses TRBV7-2 and TRBJ1-5, with D unclear. The CDR3 length is 13 residues. Germline loops: CDR1 SGHTA, CDR2 FQGNSA. Trimming took 1 base from V and 4 from J, leaving 5 bases between them. The CDR3 nucleotides are TGTGCCAGCAGCTTAGACAGAAATCAGCCCCAGCATTTT. It codes for CASSLDRNQPQHF. The full variable domain, rest sourced from reference TRBV7-2 and TRBJ1-5, is GAGVSQSPSNKVTEKGKDVELRCDPISGHTALYWYRQSLGQGLEFLIYFQGNSAPDKSGLPSDRFSAERTGGSVSTLTIQRTQQEDSAVYLCASSLDRNQPQHFGDGTRLSIL.

V gene TRBV29-1 combines with J gene TRBJ1-2; 7 positions match TRBD1. CDR1 and CDR2 from the germline V gene are SQVTM and ANQGSEA. The junction had 6 bases not matched to a gene; V was cut back by 6 bases and J by 2 bases. The CDR3 is 13 amino acids. CDR3 nucleotide sequence: TGCAGCGTCGGGACAGCGCAAAACTATGGCTACACCTTC. Translating it yields CSVGTAQNYGYTF.

The gene calls are TRBV28 and TRBJ2-2, with D hard to call. Germline V gene data show CDR1 as MDHEN and CDR2 as SYDVKM. CDR3 length: 12 amino acids. Between the trimmed V and J ends, which lost 9 bases and 5 bases, there was a span of 10 bases. The CDR3, as DNA: TGTGCCAGGGGAAAAGGGACCGGGGAGCTGTTTTTT. Translation: CARGKGTGELFF.

This clone turned up a few times. The chain has TRBV7-9 and TRBJ1-5; D might be TRBD1 (5 bases). The CDR3 length is 14 residues. Between the trimmed V and J ends, which lost 3 bases and 3 bases, there was a span of 9 bases. In germline, CDR1 is SEHNR, CDR2 FQNEAQ (reference sequence). The CDR3 DNA is TGTGCCAGCAGCTTGCCGGGGGACAATCAGCCCCAGCATTTT. Translated: CASSLPGDNQPQHF.

V and J are TRBV9 and TRBJ1-1; D unresolved. This CDR3 is built from 15 residues. Per the germline V gene, CDR1 is SGDLS and CDR2 is YYNGEE. V was shortened by 2 bases and J by 0 bases, with 11 bases between the two germline ends. Here the CDR3 reads CASSVQTSMNTEAFF. As DNA, the CDR3 is TGTGCCAGCAGCGTTCAGACTAGTATGAACACTGAAGCTTTCTTT.

This clone was seen a handful of times. The chain has TRBV5-1 and TRBJ2-5; 8 bases match TRBD2. The CDR3 has 14 amino acids. Germline trimming cut 5 bases from V and 2 bases from J; bases unmatched to any gene: 5. Germline loops: CDR1 SGHRS, CDR2 YFSETQ. For the CDR3, the DNA is TGCGCCAGCAGGAGTAGCGGGGTACAAGAGACCCAGTACTTC. This translates into CASRSSGVQETQYF.

The chain is built from TRBV27 and TRBJ1-6; the D gene is possibly TRBD1 (5 bases). V was pared by 6 bases and J by 8 bases, with 29 bases between. Germline-derived CDR1 and CDR2 are MNHEY and SMNVEV (reference sequence). The CDR3 length is 19 residues. The CDR3 DNA reads as TGTGCCAGCAGCGCACAGGTTTTGAGAGCAGTCTTCAGAGATTCACCCCTCCACTTT. The encoded protein is CASSAQVLRAVFRDSPLHF.

In the case of this clone: Other DNA sequences in the same sample also yield this CDR3. The rearrangement links TRBV28 to TRBJ1-2; D unclear. V was clipped by 3 bases and J by 4 bases, with 6 bases between them. Per germline, CDR1 MDHEN and CDR2 SYDVKM. The CDR3 runs 12 residues. The CDR3 spells CASSFRAYGYTF. In DNA, the CDR3 is TGTGCCAGCAGTTTTAGGGCCTATGGCTACACCTTC.

This clone was detected a few times. The V call is TRBV29-1, the J call TRBJ1-3; TRBD1 matches 11 bases. After removal of 6 bases from V and 7 bases from J, the junction contained 2 bases not matched to a gene. Per the germline V gene, CDR1 is SQVTM and CDR2 is ANQGSEA. This CDR3 is built from 12 residues. This chain's CDR3 is CSVWDRGNTIYF. The CDR3 DNA follows: TGCAGCGTATGGGACAGGGGGAACACCATATATTTT.

The genes are TRBV5-6 and TRBJ1-5; 10 positions match TRBD1. The V and J ends lost 3 bases and 3 bases, in that order; junction bases with no gene match: 3. This CDR3 spans 15 amino acids. CDR1 is SGHDT, CDR2 YYEEEE, per germline. CDR3 in amino acids: CASSSGQGNNQPQHF. In DNA, the CDR3 is TGTGCCAGCAGCTCGGGACAGGGGAACAATCAGCCCCAGCATTTT.

This clone was seen more than once but under ten times. The V gene is TRBV7-2, the J gene TRBJ2-1, with a possible D match to TRBD1 (6 bases). CDR3 size: 16 residues. V was cut by 5 bases and J by 0 bases, with 14 bases left in between. Germline loops: CDR1 SGHTA, CDR2 FQGNSA. CDR3 bases: TGTGCCAGCAGCGTCGACAGGCCGAGCTCCTACAATGAGCAGTTCTTC. It specifies CASSVDRPSSYNEQFF.

This clone was detected only a few times. V usage is TRBV28 and J usage is TRBJ1-1, with 10 bases aligning to TRBD1. Germline V gives CDR1 MDHEN, CDR2 SYDVKM. This CDR3 is 15 amino acids long. The V and J ends lost 6 bases and 3 bases, in that order; junction bases with no gene match: 7. The CDR3 spells CASRGTGTGDTEAFF. As DNA, the CDR3 is TGTGCCAGCAGGGGAACGGGGACAGGGGACACTGAAGCTTTCTTT.

This clone has a handful of counts. The V call is TRBV5-4, the J call TRBJ1-2, with 8 bases fitting TRBD1. CDR1 and CDR2 (germline): SGHNT, YYREEE (reference sequence). This CDR3 has 13 residues. J was trimmed by 10 bases and V by 0 bases; bases with no gene match: 5. The CDR3 DNA follows: TGTGCCAGCAGCTTGGGGACAGGGATAACCTACACCTTC. Residues: CASSLGTGITYTF.

The genes are TRBV14 and TRBJ2-7; TRBD1 matches 9 bases. Germline CDR1 and CDR2: SGHDN and FVKESK. The CDR3 is 16 amino acids. The J segment lost 1 base and the V segment lost 1 base, leaving 5 bases of the junction unmatched. In DNA, the CDR3 is TGTGCCAGCAGCCAAGTCCTCGGGACAGGGTCCTACGAGCAGTACTTC. It yields the protein CASSQVLGTGSYEQYF.

V usage is TRBV9 and J usage is TRBJ2-2, with 9 bases aligning to TRBD1. Germline CDR1 reads SGDLS; CDR2 reads YYNGEE. This CDR3 has 15 residues. The V segment lost 1 base and the J segment 5 bases; nucleotides outside the gene matches: 3. The CDR3 reads CASSVPGQGTGELFF. Written as DNA, the CDR3 is TGTGCCAGCAGCGTACCGGGACAGGGAACCGGGGAGCTGTTTTTT.

There are a few counts of this clone. V usage is TRBV18 and J usage is TRBJ2-5, with D hard to call. From germline, CDR1 is KGHSH and CDR2 LQKENI. This CDR3 comprises 14 residues. Trimming pared 4 bases from V and 0 bases from J, leaving 9 bases between. CDR3 nucleotide sequence: TGTGCCAGCTCACTTGTGGCTAACCAAGAGACCCAGTACTTC. Its protein product is CASSLVANQETQYF.

J is TRBJ1-2 and V is TRBV5-1; D is uncertain. The V gene's germline CDR1 is SGHRS and CDR2 YFSETQ. The CDR3 contains 14 residues. V was shortened by 1 base and J by 6 bases, with 13 bases between the two germline ends. The CDR3 nucleotides are TGCGCCAGCAGCTTGATCGCGGCGGTCGATGGCTACACCTTC. Translation gives CASSLIAAVDGYTF.